This note documents a single TCR beta chain sequence. What it binds is unknown. Since a much larger clone is just one base distant, this may be a read error. Without the conserved terminal phenylalanine or tryptophan, this CDR3 likely stems from a read error. Germline lookup yields CDR1 MNHNS and CDR2 SASEGT. V was trimmed by 4 bases and J by 3 bases, leaving 13 bases between them. CDR3 size: 14 residues. Rearranged V-D-J TRB sequences were amplified with a mixed TRB-A/B primer pool. TCRdb analysed the multiplex PCR reads with MiXCR anew, one entry per CDR3 protein. The sample carries approximately 2,300 distinct CDR3 sequences, 28% recorded once. This sample is part of a study of T cell repertoires in aging, cancer and after chemotherapy. General study points: Age-matched healthy donors had significantly more diverse, less clonal blood TCR repertoires than untreated cancer patients.

Amplification of TCR beta used genomic DNA extracted from peripheral blood. The sequence was obtained from a human donor with a solid tumor. The sample was blood. The rearrangement joins TRBV6-1 to TRBJ2-7; possible D gene TRBD2, 7 bases. CDR3 nucleotides: TGTGCCAGCAGTGTGGGGGGGGCGGGCTACGAGCAGTACTTA. Translation: CASSVGGAGYEQYL.